The 4 T cell receptor beta chains presented below share a single source sample, sequenced in a study of CDR3 diversity in severe acne. From the PCR reads, TCRdb called clonotypes with MiXCR, one entry per CDR3 protein. In the table there are some 85,000 distinct CDR3 sequences, under 55% of which are singletons. The sequencing input was blood. The receptors were gathered from a male donor with severe acne vulgaris.

As concerns this clonotype: The junction differs from germline at one of its ends, possibly a read error. V gene TRBV10-2 combines with J gene TRBJ2-5, with D maybe TRBD1 (6 bases). The CDR3 loop spans 14 amino acids. CDR1 is WSHSY, CDR2 SAAADI, per germline. Written as DNA, the CDR3 is TGTGCCAGCAATCCGGACAGAACCAAAGAGACCCAGTACTTC. The encoded protein is CASNPDRTKETQYF.

This rearrangement joins TRBV12-3 or TRBV12-4 to TRBJ1-1; D perhaps matches TRBD1 (5 bases). The CDR3 has 14 residues. Trimming left V 4 bases short and J 0 bases short, with 9 bases between. The CDR3 sequence: CASSSMTVNTEAFF. The CDR3, as DNA: TGTGCCAGCAGTTCAATGACAGTGAACACTGAAGCTTTCTTT.

The CDR3 protein is CSARGDRVSDTQYF. The CDR3 coding sequence is TGCAGTGCTAGGGGAGACAGGGTGTCAGATACGCAGTATTTT. The chain couples TRBV20-1 to TRBJ2-3; 7 bases are shared with TRBD1. The CDR3 is 14 residues long. V trimming: 3 bases; J trimming: 4 bases; junction bases outside the gene matches: 7. Germline-derived CDR1 and CDR2 are DFQATT and SNEGSKA (reference sequence).

CDR3 sequence (DNA): TGCGCCAGCCGTGCCGCGGGCGGGGCCAACGTCCTGACTTTC. It codes for CASRAAGGANVLTF. J is TRBJ2-6 and V is TRBV10-2, with a tentative D call TRBD2 (5 bases). This CDR3 region has 14 residues. V lost 8 bases, J lost 4 bases, and 12 bases lay in between. Looked up from germline, CDR1 is WSHSY and CDR2 is SAAADI.